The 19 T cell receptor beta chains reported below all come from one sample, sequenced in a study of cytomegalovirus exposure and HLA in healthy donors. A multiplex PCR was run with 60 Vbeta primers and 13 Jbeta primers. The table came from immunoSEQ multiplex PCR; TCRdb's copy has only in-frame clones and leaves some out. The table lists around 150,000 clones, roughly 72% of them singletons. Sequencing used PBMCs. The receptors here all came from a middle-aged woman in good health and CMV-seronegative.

The CDR3 DNA is TGTGCCAGCAGCCGCCCGGCGGGTGGAGGGGCGAATGAGCAGTTCTTC. Translating gives CASSRPAGGGANEQFF. This chain uses TRBV13 with TRBJ2-1; tentative D call: TRBD2 (6 bases). The CDR3 runs 16 residues. Trimming pared 5 bases from V and 7 bases from J, leaving 21 bases between. CDR1 PRHDT and CDR2 FYEKMQ come from the germline V gene (reference sequence).

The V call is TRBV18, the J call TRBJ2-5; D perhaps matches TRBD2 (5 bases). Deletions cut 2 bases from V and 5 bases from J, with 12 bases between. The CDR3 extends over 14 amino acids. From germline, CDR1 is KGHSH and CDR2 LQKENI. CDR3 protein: CASSPGLGVETQYF. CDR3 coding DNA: TGTGCCAGCTCACCAGGGTTGGGAGTTGAGACCCAGTACTTC. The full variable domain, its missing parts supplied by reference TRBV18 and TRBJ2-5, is NAGVMQNPRHLVRRRGQEARLRCSPMKGHSHVYWYRQLPEEGLKFMVYLQKENIIDESGMPKERFSAEFPKEGPSILRIQQVVRGDSAAYFCASSPGLGVETQYFGPGTRLLVL.

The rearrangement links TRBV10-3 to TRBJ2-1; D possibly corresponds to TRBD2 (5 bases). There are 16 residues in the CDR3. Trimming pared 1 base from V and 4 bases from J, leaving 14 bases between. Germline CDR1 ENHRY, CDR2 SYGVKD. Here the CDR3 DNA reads TGTGCCATCAGTGAGTGGACTGACGATATATACAATGAGCAGTTCTTC. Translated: CAISEWTDDIYNEQFF.

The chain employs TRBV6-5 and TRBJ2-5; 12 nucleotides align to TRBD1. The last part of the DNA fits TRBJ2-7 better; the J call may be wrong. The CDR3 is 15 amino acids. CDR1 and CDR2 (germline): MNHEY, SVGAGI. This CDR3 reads CASSYQGQGASEQYF. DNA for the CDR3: TGTGCCAGCAGTTACCAGGGACAGGGGGCGAGCGAGCAGTACTTC.

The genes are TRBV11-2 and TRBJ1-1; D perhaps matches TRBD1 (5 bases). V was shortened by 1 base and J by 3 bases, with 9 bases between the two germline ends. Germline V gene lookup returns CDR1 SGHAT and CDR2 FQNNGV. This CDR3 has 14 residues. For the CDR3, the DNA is TGTGCCAGCAGCTTAGCGGGGGTAGACACTGAAGCTTTCTTT. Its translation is CASSLAGVDTEAFF.

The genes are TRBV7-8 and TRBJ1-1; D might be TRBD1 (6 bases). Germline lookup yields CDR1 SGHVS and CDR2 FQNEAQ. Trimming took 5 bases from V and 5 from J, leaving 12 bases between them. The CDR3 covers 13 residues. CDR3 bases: TGTGCCAGCAGCGCACAGGGAGCTACTGAAGCTTTCTTT. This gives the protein CASSAQGATEAFF.

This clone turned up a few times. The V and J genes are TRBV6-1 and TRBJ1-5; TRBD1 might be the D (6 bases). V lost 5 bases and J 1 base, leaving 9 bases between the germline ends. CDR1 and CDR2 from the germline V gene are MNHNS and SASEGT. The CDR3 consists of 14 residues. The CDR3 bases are TGTGCCAGCAGTCATGACAGGAGCAATCAGCCCCAGCATTTT. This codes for CASSHDRSNQPQHF.

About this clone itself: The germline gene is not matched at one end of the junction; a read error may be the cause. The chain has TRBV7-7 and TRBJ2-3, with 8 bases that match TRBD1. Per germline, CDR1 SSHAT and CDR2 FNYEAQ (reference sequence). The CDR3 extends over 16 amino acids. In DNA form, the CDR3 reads TGTGCTAGCAGCTTAGCGACAGGGGAGGGCACAGATACGCAGTATTTT. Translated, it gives CASSLATGEGTDTQYF.

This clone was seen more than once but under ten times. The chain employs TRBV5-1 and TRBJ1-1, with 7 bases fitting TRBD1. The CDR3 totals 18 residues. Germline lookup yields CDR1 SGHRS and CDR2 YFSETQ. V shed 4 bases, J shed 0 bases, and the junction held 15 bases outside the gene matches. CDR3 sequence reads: CASSTQGTGMSMNTEAFF. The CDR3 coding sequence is TGCGCCAGCAGCACACAGGGGACCGGCATGTCGATGAACACTGAAGCTTTCTTT.

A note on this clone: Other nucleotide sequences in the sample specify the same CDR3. CDR3 region: CATSRGQGGETQYF. In DNA, the CDR3 is TGTGCCACCAGCAGGGGACAGGGCGGAGAGACCCAGTACTTC. The chain couples TRBV15 to TRBJ2-5, with TRBD1 matching over 9 bases. From germline, CDR1 is LNHNV and CDR2 YYDKDF (reference sequence). The CDR3 has 14 amino acids. Trimming took 3 bases from V and 4 from J; bases not matched to a gene: 3.

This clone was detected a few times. This chain's CDR3 is CASSLVASLETQYF. DNA for the CDR3: TGTGCCAGCAGCTTAGTTGCAAGCTTGGAGACCCAGTACTTC. V gene TRBV13 combines with J gene TRBJ2-5; no firm D call. The CDR3 covers 14 residues. Trimming cost V 1 base and J 5 bases, with 11 bases left between them. CDR1 PRHDT and CDR2 FYEKMQ come from the germline V gene (reference sequence).

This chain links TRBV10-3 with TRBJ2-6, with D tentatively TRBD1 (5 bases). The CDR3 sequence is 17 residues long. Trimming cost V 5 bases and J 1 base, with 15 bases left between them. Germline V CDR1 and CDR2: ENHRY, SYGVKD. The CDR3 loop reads CAISPARRGSGANVLTF. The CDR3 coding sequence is TGTGCCATCAGTCCAGCCAGAAGGGGATCTGGGGCCAACGTCCTGACTTTC.

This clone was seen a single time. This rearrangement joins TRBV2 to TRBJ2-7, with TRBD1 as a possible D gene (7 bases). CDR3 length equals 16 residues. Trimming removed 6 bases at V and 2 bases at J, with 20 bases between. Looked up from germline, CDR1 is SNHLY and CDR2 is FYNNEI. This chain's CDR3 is CASSAGSGQITYEQYF. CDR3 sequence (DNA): TGTGCCAGCAGCGCGGGGTCGGGACAGATAACCTACGAGCAGTACTTC. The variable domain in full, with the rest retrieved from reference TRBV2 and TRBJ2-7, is EPEVTQTPSHQVTQMGQEVILRCVPISNHLYFYWYRQILGQKVEFLVSFYNNEISEKSEIFDDQFSVERPDGSNFTLKIRSTKLEDSAMYFCASSAGSGQITYEQYFGPGTRLTVT.

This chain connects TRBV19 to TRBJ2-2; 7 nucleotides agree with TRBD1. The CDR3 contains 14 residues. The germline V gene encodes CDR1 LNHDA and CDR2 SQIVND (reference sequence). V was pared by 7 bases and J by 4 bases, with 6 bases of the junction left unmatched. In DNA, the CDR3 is TGTGCCAGTATGAGCGACAGGGCCACCGGGGAGCTGTTTTTT. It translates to CASMSDRATGELFF.

CDR3 residues: CASSAHERSAYGYTF. The DNA of the CDR3 is TGTGCCAGCAGCGCTCACGAGAGGTCGGCCTATGGCTACACCTTC. This chain uses TRBV9 with TRBJ1-2; D remains unclear. The CDR3 sequence is 15 residues long. Trimming left V 3 bases short and J 4 bases short, with 16 bases between. The V gene's germline CDR1 is SGDLS and CDR2 YYNGEE. The variable domain in full, with the rest retrieved from reference TRBV9 and TRBJ1-2, is DSGVTQTPKHLITATGQRVTLRCSPRSGDLSVYWYQQSLDQGLQFLIQYYNGEERAKGNILERFSAQQFPDLHSELNLSSLELGDSALYFCASSAHERSAYGYTFGSGTRLTVV.

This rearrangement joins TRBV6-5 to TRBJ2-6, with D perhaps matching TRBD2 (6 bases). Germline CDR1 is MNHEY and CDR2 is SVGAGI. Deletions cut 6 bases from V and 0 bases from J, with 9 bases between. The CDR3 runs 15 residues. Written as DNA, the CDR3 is TGTGCCAGCAGCCCCGGGGGCTCTGGGGCCAACGTCCTGACTTTC. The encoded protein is CASSPGGSGANVLTF.

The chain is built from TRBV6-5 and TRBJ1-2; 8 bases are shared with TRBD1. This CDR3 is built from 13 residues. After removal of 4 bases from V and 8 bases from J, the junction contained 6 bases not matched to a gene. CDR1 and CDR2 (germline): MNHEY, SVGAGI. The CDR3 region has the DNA TGTGCCAGCAGTTCCCCGACAGGGGTGGGCTACACCTTC. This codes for CASSSPTGVGYTF.

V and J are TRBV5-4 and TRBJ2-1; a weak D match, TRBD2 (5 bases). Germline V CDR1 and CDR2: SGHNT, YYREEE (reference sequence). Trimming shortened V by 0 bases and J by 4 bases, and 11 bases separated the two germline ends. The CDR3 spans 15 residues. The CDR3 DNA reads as TGTGCCAGCAGCTTGGAAACTGGGAGTTACAATGAGCAGTTCTTC. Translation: CASSLETGSYNEQFF.

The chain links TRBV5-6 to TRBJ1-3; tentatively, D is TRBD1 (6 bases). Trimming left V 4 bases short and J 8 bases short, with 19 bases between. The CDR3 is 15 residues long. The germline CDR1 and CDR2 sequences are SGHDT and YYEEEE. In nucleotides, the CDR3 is TGTGCCAGCAGCCCTCGGGGGGGGCGCGAAGACACCATATATTTT. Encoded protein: CASSPRGGREDTIYF. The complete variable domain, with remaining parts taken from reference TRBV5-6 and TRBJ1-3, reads DAGVTQSPTHLIKTRGQQVTLRCSPKSGHDTVSWYQQALGQGPQFIFQYYEEEERQRGNFPDRFSGHQFPNYSSELNVNALLLGDSALYLCASSPRGGREDTIYFGEGSWLTVV.